This TCR beta chain was identified in a study of identifying expanded T cells in peripheral blood. Study-wide points: Roughly two-week clone count variance significantly increased as total template count grew. Over about two and four weeks, about 15 and 19 clones changed, versus around 1.2 between replicates.

The V gene's germline CDR1 is SGHTA and CDR2 FQGNSA. Trimming pared 2 bases from V and 10 bases from J, leaving 12 bases between. The CDR3 length is 13 residues. With respect to this clone: Its specificity is not known.

Clones were sequenced by immunoSEQ multiplex PCR, and TCRdb holds only the in-frame ones, with some missing. The sample lists 45,000 to 60,000 clones, over 75% seen once, with approximately 15% in the top ten. The chain links TRBV7-2 to TRBJ2-1; D is ambiguous. Sequencing used blood. The sequence derives from a person aged 18-70 years in good health. CDR3 sequence reads: CASSLHPGKEQFF. The CDR3 DNA reads TGTGCCAGCAGCTTACACCCTGGAAAGGAGCAGTTCTTC.